There are many counts of the clone carrying this T cell receptor (beta chain). Antigen: not known. The CDR3 is 12 amino acids. J gave up 3 bases and V 7 bases, and 1 base lay outside the gene matches. Germline loops: CDR1 MDHEN, CDR2 SYDVKM. The sample originates from a study of T cells in Graves' hyperthyroidism and ophthalmopathy. The study, taken as a whole, reports: Blood samples included most of the expanded thyroid clonotypes exceeding 0.001.

Amplification of TCR beta CDR3 regions was performed using RNA transcripts as template. HTBI primers were employed in a first-round RT-PCR of the TCR CDR3. TCRdb used MiXCR to reprocess the multiplex PCR reads, holding one entry per CDR3 protein. The repertoire includes about 400,000 distinct CDR3 sequences, roughly 15% of them detected once, and roughly a fifth sits in the top ten. The chain couples TRBV28 to TRBJ2-7; 9 bases map to TRBD2. Sample: blood. The TCR originated in a woman aged 55-75 years with Graves' ophthalmopathy. The CDR3 bases are TGTGCCAGCACTAGCGGGGTCTACGAGCAGTACTTC. Translating it yields CASTSGVYEQYF.